One and the same sample provided the 24 T cell receptor beta chains below, sequenced in a study of shared clonotypes between healthy human individuals. Positive CCR7 selection of CD45RO-negative cells yielded the naive CD8 cells, and terminally differentiated effector memory CD45RA+ cells were excluded. Assay: immunoSEQ multiplex PCR; the TCRdb copy retains only in-frame clones and omits some. This sample has some 2,000,000 clones; about 95% occur once, and the top ten carry roughly 1.1%. The sequencing input was naive CD8+ T cells sorted from blood. All receptors come from a man aged 18-30 years in good health.

This rearrangement joins TRBV30 to TRBJ1-4, with 7 bases fitting TRBD1. Germline CDR1 is GTSNPN and CDR2 is SVGIG (reference sequence). The CDR3 covers 14 residues. The V and J ends lost 2 bases and 5 bases, in that order; junction bases with no gene match: 5. The CDR3 here is CAWSKGQLNEKLFF. The CDR3 region has the DNA TGTGCCTGGAGTAAGGGACAGCTGAATGAAAAACTGTTTTTT.

The V and J genes are TRBV7-9 and TRBJ2-2; D might be TRBD1 or TRBD2, each matching 5 bases. Germline CDR1 is SEHNR and CDR2 is FQNEAQ (reference sequence). V lost 1 base and J 7 bases, leaving 19 bases between the germline ends. This CDR3 spans 17 amino acids. CDR3 amino acids: CASSLVSGTELVGELFF. For the CDR3, the DNA is TGTGCCAGCAGCTTAGTCTCCGGGACGGAGTTAGTCGGGGAGCTGTTTTTT.

CDR3 DNA sequence: TGTGCCAGCACAGCGCGAAAAGAGACCCAGTACTTC. This translates into CASTARKETQYF. The chain recombines TRBV6-6 with TRBJ2-5; D gene unclear. V was trimmed by 7 bases and J by 3 bases, leaving 9 bases between them. CDR1 MNHNY and CDR2 SVGAGI come from the germline V gene (reference sequence). This CDR3 region has 12 residues.

The chain employs TRBV18 and TRBJ1-1, with D uncertain. Trimming removed 0 bases at V and 3 bases at J, with 2 bases between. There are 12 residues in the CDR3. Per the germline V gene, CDR1 is KGHSH and CDR2 is LQKENI. This CDR3 is CASSPPDTEAFF. CDR3 sequence (DNA): TGTGCCAGCTCACCACCAGACACTGAAGCTTTCTTT.

This clone showed up just a few times. The chain joins TRBV4-3 to TRBJ2-7; 9 nucleotides align to TRBD2. J was trimmed by 12 bases and V by 0 bases; bases with no gene match: 9. This CDR3 comprises 14 residues. Germline V gene sequence: CDR1 LGHNA, CDR2 YSLEER. DNA for the CDR3: TGCGCCAGCAGCCAAGATCAGATAGCGGGAGTTCGGTACTTC. It encodes CASSQDQIAGVRYF.

In its sample, this clone was seen once. V is TRBV11-2 and J is TRBJ2-1; D is unresolved. The germline CDR1 and CDR2 sequences are SGHAT and FQNNGV. The CDR3 consists of 13 residues. V lost 5 bases, J lost 6 bases, and 11 bases lay in between. Written as DNA, the CDR3 is TGTGCCAGCAGCGCGACGATGGCCAATGAGCAGTTCTTC. It encodes CASSATMANEQFF.

The chain carries TRBV6-1 and TRBJ2-5, with TRBD2 as a possible D gene (6 bases). CDR1 is MNHNS, CDR2 SASEGT, per germline. The CDR3 has 17 amino acids. V was clipped by 4 bases and J by 2 bases, with 20 bases between them. This chain's CDR3 is CASSASRVGTWQETQYF. CDR3 bases: TGTGCCAGCAGTGCCTCCCGAGTCGGGACTTGGCAAGAGACCCAGTACTTC.

The V gene is TRBV18, the J gene TRBJ2-1; TRBD2 matches at 8 bases. Looked up from germline, CDR1 is KGHSH and CDR2 is LQKENI. V gave up 6 bases and J gave up 0 bases; unmatched junction bases: 10. The CDR3 length is 17 residues. The CDR3 coding sequence is TGTGCCAGCTCGTACCCGTATAGCGGGACCTCCTACAATGAGCAGTTCTTC. Encoded protein: CASSYPYSGTSYNEQFF.

V usage is TRBV6-5 and J usage is TRBJ2-1, with D uncertain. V dropped 0 bases and J dropped 10 bases, with 13 bases sitting between them. CDR3 size: 14 residues. Germline lookup yields CDR1 MNHEY and CDR2 SVGAGI. The CDR3 DNA sequence: TGTGCCAGCAGTTACTCGGTCGGGCTTGGGGAGCAGTTCTTC. Translated: CASSYSVGLGEQFF.

The rearrangement joins TRBV2 to TRBJ2-7; TRBD2 matches 9 bases. Germline loops: CDR1 SNHLY, CDR2 FYNNEI. Germline trimming cut 4 bases from V and 3 bases from J; bases unmatched to any gene: 10. CDR3 size: 16 residues. The CDR3 protein is CASSAATAGGLYEQYF. In nucleotides, the CDR3 is TGTGCCAGCAGTGCGGCCACTGCGGGAGGGCTCTACGAGCAGTACTTC.

The CDR3 spells CASSLSGPVNEQFF. The CDR3 nucleotides read TGTGCCAGCAGTTTATCGGGGCCAGTCAATGAGCAGTTCTTC. The rearrangement uses TRBV27 and TRBJ2-1; possibly TRBD1 for D (5 bases). Germline CDR1 reads MNHEY; CDR2 reads SMNVEV (reference sequence). The length of the CDR3 is 14 residues. Trimming took off 0 bases at V and 6 bases at J, with 9 bases between the two ends.

V gene TRBV30 combines with J gene TRBJ1-1; D is ambiguous. CDR1 and CDR2 (germline): GTSNPN, SVGIG (reference sequence). V shed 4 bases and J shed 1 base, with 7 bases lying between them. The CDR3 runs to 12 residues. In DNA, the CDR3 is TGTGCCTGGACCAGTACGAACACTGAAGCTTTCTTT. It specifies CAWTSTNTEAFF.

V gene TRBV2 combines with J gene TRBJ2-3; weak D call: TRBD1 (6 bases). This CDR3 contains 18 residues. Looked up from germline, CDR1 is SNHLY and CDR2 is FYNNEI. Trimming shortened V by 2 bases and J by 4 bases, and 22 bases separated the two germline ends. The CDR3 spells CASSESRVPGQGSDTQYF. CDR3 DNA sequence: TGTGCCAGCAGTGAATCTAGGGTTCCGGGTCAGGGGTCAGATACGCAGTATTTT.

The V gene is TRBV27, the J gene TRBJ2-1, with TRBD2 matching over 8 bases. Germline values: CDR1 MNHEY, CDR2 SMNVEV (reference sequence). The CDR3 covers 14 residues. The J segment lost 8 bases and the V segment lost 4 bases, leaving 7 bases of the junction unmatched. The CDR3 spells CASSSGLALHEQFF. The CDR3 DNA is TGTGCCAGCAGTTCCGGACTAGCATTGCATGAGCAGTTCTTC.

The rearrangement links TRBV19 to TRBJ1-5, with D unresolved. This CDR3 is built from 13 residues. Trimming took 6 bases from V and 6 from J, leaving 12 bases between them. Per germline, CDR1 LNHDA and CDR2 SQIVND (reference sequence). The CDR3 sequence: CASRGGGLQPQHF. The CDR3 DNA reads as TGTGCCAGTAGAGGCGGCGGTCTTCAGCCCCAGCATTTT.

This sequence joins TRBV4-3 and TRBJ2-1, with TRBD2 matching 10 bases. The J segment lost 4 bases and the V segment lost 0 bases, leaving 6 bases of the junction unmatched. In germline, CDR1 is LGHNA, CDR2 YSLEER. The CDR3 is 17 amino acids. The DNA of the CDR3 is TGCGCCAGCAGCCAAGACCCTAGCGGGGGACTTTACAATGAGCAGTTCTTC. Protein product: CASSQDPSGGLYNEQFF.

The chain combines TRBV18 with TRBJ2-7, with 8 nucleotides matching TRBD1. The ends lost 3 bases at V and 3 bases at J; junction bases unmatched: 10. The CDR3 loop spans 16 amino acids. Germline assignment: CDR1 KGHSH and CDR2 LQKENI. The CDR3 loop is CASSPRGQDFLYEQYF. CDR3 coding DNA: TGTGCCAGCTCACCGCGGGGACAGGATTTTCTCTACGAGCAGTACTTC. The variable domain in full, completed from reference TRBV18 and TRBJ2-7, reads NAGVMQNPRHLVRRRGQEARLRCSPMKGHSHVYWYRQLPEEGLKFMVYLQKENIIDESGMPKERFSAEFPKEGPSILRIQQVVRGDSAAYFCASSPRGQDFLYEQYFGPGTRLTVT.

This rearrangement joins TRBV6-5 to TRBJ2-2; possible D gene TRBD2, 5 bases. CDR1 is MNHEY, CDR2 SVGAGI, per germline. The CDR3 is made up of 15 amino acids. V dropped 6 bases and J dropped 3 bases, with 14 bases sitting between them. The CDR3 region is CASSPSLGDTGELFF. The CDR3 region has the DNA TGTGCCAGCAGCCCTTCCCTCGGGGACACCGGGGAGCTGTTTTTT.

The chain uses TRBV27 and TRBJ2-3; TRBD1 aligns across 7 bases. The CDR3 spans 15 residues. The V segment lost 7 bases and the J segment 5 bases; nucleotides outside the gene matches: 12. The germline V gene has CDR1 MNHEY and CDR2 SMNVEV (reference sequence). The CDR3 DNA reads TGTGCCAGCACCCCTTTATCGCCAGGGGGAGATACGCAGTATTTT. Residues: CASTPLSPGGDTQYF.

The chain has TRBV27 and TRBJ1-2, with a weak D call TRBD1 (6 bases). Germline CDR1 reads MNHEY; CDR2 reads SMNVEV (reference sequence). The CDR3 consists of 13 residues. V lost 4 bases and J 6 bases, leaving 12 bases between the germline ends. This chain's CDR3 is CASSSYREHGYTF. The CDR3 nucleotides are TGTGCCAGCAGTTCCTACAGGGAACATGGCTACACCTTC.

The rearrangement joins TRBV27 to TRBJ2-1; no reliable D call. The CDR3 loop spans 12 amino acids. The germline gives CDR1 MNHEY, CDR2 SMNVEV (reference sequence). The V gene lost 10 bases and the J gene lost 6 bases, with 13 bases spanning the gap. DNA of the CDR3: TGTGCCACGTTGGGGTACCCCAATGAGCAGTTCTTC. The encoded protein is CATLGYPNEQFF.

This rearrangement joins TRBV7-9 to TRBJ2-7, with TRBD2 matching 11 bases. The V gene's germline CDR1 is SEHNR and CDR2 FQNEAQ (reference sequence). The CDR3 loop spans 17 amino acids. The J segment lost 0 bases and the V segment lost 3 bases, leaving 7 bases of the junction unmatched. CDR3 sequence: CASSLDLGTSGSYEQYF. The DNA for the CDR3 is TGTGCCAGCAGCTTGGACCTGGGGACTAGCGGCTCCTACGAGCAGTACTTC.

V usage is TRBV18 and J usage is TRBJ2-7; 7 nucleotides agree with TRBD1. The CDR3 is 15 amino acids. Trimming at V came to 5 bases and at J to 2 bases, leaving 9 bases not matched to a gene. CDR1 is KGHSH, CDR2 LQKENI, per germline. The CDR3 here is CASSKGTAITYEQYF. The DNA of the CDR3 is TGTGCCAGCTCAAAAGGGACAGCGATAACCTACGAGCAGTACTTC.

The chain carries TRBV4-1 and TRBJ2-7; D may be TRBD1 or TRBD2 (6 bases each). This CDR3 is built from 15 residues. Trimming removed 4 bases at V and 3 bases at J, with 16 bases between. CDR1 and CDR2 (germline): MGHRA, YSYEKL. DNA of the CDR3: TGCGCCAGCAGCCGGGGGGCCGGCGATCGCTACGAGCAGTACTTC. It specifies CASSRGAGDRYEQYF.